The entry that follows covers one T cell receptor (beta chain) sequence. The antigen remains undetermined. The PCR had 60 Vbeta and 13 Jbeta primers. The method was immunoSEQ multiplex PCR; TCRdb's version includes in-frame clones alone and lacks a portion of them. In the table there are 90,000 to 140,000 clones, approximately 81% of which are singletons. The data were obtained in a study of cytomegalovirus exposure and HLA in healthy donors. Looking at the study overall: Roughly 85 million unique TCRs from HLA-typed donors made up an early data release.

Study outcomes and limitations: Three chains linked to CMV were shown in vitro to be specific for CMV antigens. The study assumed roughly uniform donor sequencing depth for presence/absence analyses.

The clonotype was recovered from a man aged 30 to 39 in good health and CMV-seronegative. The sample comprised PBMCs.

CDR3 region: CSGRTGVKGTDTQYF. The CDR3 DNA is TGCAGCGGCCGGACAGGGGTTAAGGGTACAGATACGCAGTATTTT. The genes are TRBV29-1 and TRBJ2-3; TRBD1 aligns across 9 bases. CDR3 length: 15 residues. J gave up 3 bases and V 7 bases, and 11 bases lay outside the gene matches. CDR1 and CDR2 from the germline V gene are SQVTM and ANQGSEA.